This TCR beta chain was observed in a study of blood T cell repertoires in COVID-19. The table came from immunoSEQ multiplex PCR; TCRdb's copy has only in-frame clones and leaves some out. The sample contains 140,000 to 150,000 clones, about 79% of which appear only once. Losses at the gene ends were 9 bases for V and 7 bases for J; bases not matched to a gene: 12. The CDR3 spans 15 residues. Germline assignment: CDR1 LNHDA and CDR2 SQIVND (reference sequence). The gene calls are TRBV19 and TRBJ1-6, with TRBD1 identical over 7 bases. This TCR was recovered from a man in his 60s with active or convalescent COVID-19. Input material: peripheral blood. CDR3 amino acids: CASSRPGTENSPLHF. CDR3 nucleotides: TGTGCCAGCAGTCGCCCCGGGACAGAGAATTCACCCCTCCACTTT. Full variable domain (outside the CDR3, taken from reference TRBV19 and TRBJ1-6): DGGITQSPKYLFRKEGQNVTLSCEQNLNHDAMYWYRQDPGQGLRLIYYSQIVNDFQKGDIAEGYSVSREKKESFPLTVTSAQKNPTAFYLCASSRPGTENSPLHFGNGTRLTVT.